These T cell receptor beta chains were read from a single sample in a study of T cell responses to AZD1222 COVID-19 vaccine. Profiled with immunoSEQ multiplex PCR; TCRdb holds only in-frame clones, not every one. The table has around 130,000 clones, about 90% seen once; the top ten hold roughly 1.8%. Sequenced material: peripheral blood, taken on day 0 of AZD1222 vaccination. The receptor set was obtained from an adult in good health. The conserved cysteine and the conserved F or W are not part of the CDR3 here.

TRBJ1-6 TRBV5-5 ASSSTRWGSDSPLH
TRBJ1-2 TRBV5-4 ASSLGGRRYGYT
TRBJ2-4 TRBV19 ASSTTGTAGNIQY
TRBJ2-7 TRBV4-1 ASSQASGGYYEQY
TRBJ1-6 TRBV7-6 ASSPQPVLNSPLH
TRBJ1-2 TRBV5-1 ASSRGQLHYGYT
TRBJ2-3 TRBV30 AWSNGGGTDTQY
TRBJ1-4 TRBV5-8 ASSSTGGSNEKLF
TRBJ1-5 TRBV6-1 ASSPRTENQPQH
TRBJ2-7 TRBV9 ASSVAGQGGFYEQY
TRBJ1-4 TRBV6-1 ASSEADYEKLF
TRBJ1-5 TRBV20-1 SASEGRSNQPQH
TRBJ2-2 TRBV7-8 ASSLAVGPNTGELF
TRBJ2-7 TRBV5-5 ASSPRSSYEQY
TRBJ1-1 TRBV19 ASSIVEGTEAF
TRBJ2-1 TRBV4-1 ASSQGRGVANEQF
TRBJ2-5 TRBV15 ATSRDLISETQY
TRBJ1-4 TRBV18 ASSPRQGLLGEKLF